This T cell receptor beta chain emerged from a study of T cell changes during pregnancy in multiple sclerosis. Assay: immunoSEQ multiplex PCR; the TCRdb copy retains only in-frame clones and omits some. The profile shows approximately 120,000 clones, roughly 97% of them singletons. Germline CDR1 is SGHRS and CDR2 is YFSETQ. The CDR3 is 18 residues long. V lost 4 bases and J lost 9; bases outside the gene matches: 21. The sequence was obtained from a female donor with multiple sclerosis, enrolled in a pregnancy study. The sample here was peripheral blood, taken after pregnancy. The J gene is TRBJ2-3, the V gene TRBV5-1, with TRBD2 identical over 9 bases. The CDR3 spells CASSTRPSAGGPSVTQYF. CDR3 nucleotides: TGCGCCAGCAGCACCCGGCCCTCGGCGGGAGGGCCATCGGTAACGCAGTATTTT.